These T cell receptor beta chains were read from a single sample in a study of blood T cells in healthy people across ages. Each CDR3 protein is one row after TCRdb ran MiXCR on the 5' RACE reads. This sample carries about 1.4 million distinct CDR3 sequences, approximately 59% of them seen once, and the ten largest clones take roughly 6.3%. The sample comprised blood. All receptors derive from a young man in good health. The CDR3 runs from the conserved cysteine through the conserved F or W. The D gene is left open where the match is weak. For some rows the clone size is stated as once, few or many, or as a class when expanded; others skip it.

size,V,J,D,CDR3,DNA
-,TRBV20-1,TRBJ2-3,-,CSATEKGSTDTQYF,TGCAGTGCCACTGAAAAGGGGAGTACAGATACGCAGTATTTT
-,TRBV7-6,TRBJ2-7,TRBD2,CASTPFVSLGTSFYEQYF,TGTGCCAGCACCCCCTTTGTATCGCTGGGGACTAGCTTCTACGAGCAGTACTTC
few,TRBV7-2,TRBJ2-3,TRBD2,CASRPSGIRTDTQYF,TGTGCCAGCAGGCCTAGCGGGATACGCACAGATACGCAGTATTTT
-,TRBV9,TRBJ2-4,-,CASSVDGGGTANKNIQYF,TGTGCCAGCAGCGTAGATGGTGGAGGGACAGCTAACAAAAACATTCAGTACTTC
few,TRBV29-1,TRBJ2-7,-,CSALNGVTYEQYF,TGCAGCGCCCTTAATGGCGTAACCTACGAGCAGTACTTC
-,TRBV27,TRBJ2-3,-,CASSLVGGAVDTQYF,TGTGCCAGCAGTTTAGTTGGGGGGGCGGTAGATACGCAGTATTTT
-,TRBV20-1,TRBJ2-7,-,CSFVGQSYEQYF,TGCAGTTTTGTTGGGCAGAGCTACGAGCAGTACTTC
-,TRBV6-1,TRBJ1-5,-,CASSEGPGRQPQHF,TGTGCCAGCAGTGAGGGGCCAGGGCGGCAGCCCCAGCATTTT
-,TRBV7-9,TRBJ2-5,-,CASSQRTSGETQYF,TGTGCCAGCAGCCAACGGACCTCCGGAGAGACCCAGTACTTC
few,TRBV20-1,TRBJ2-1,-,CSARDWAEQSYNEQFF,TGCAGTGCTAGAGATTGGGCAGAACAATCATACAATGAGCAGTTCTTC
-,TRBV10-1,TRBJ2-6,TRBD1,CASSRTGSSGANVLTF,TGCGCCAGCAGCCGGACAGGGAGTTCTGGGGCCAACGTCCTGACTTTC
-,TRBV20-1,TRBJ1-6,-,CSASFQGNSPLHF,TGCAGTGCTAGCTTTCAGGGGAATTCACCCCTCCACTTT
-,TRBV20-1,TRBJ2-3,-,CSAWGAGTDTQYF,TGCAGTGCCTGGGGGGCCGGCACAGATACGCAGTATTTT
-,TRBV6-6,TRBJ2-3,TRBD1,CASSYSGQGSNTQYF,TGTGCCAGCAGTTACTCAGGACAGGGGTCAAATACGCAGTATTTT
-,TRBV14,TRBJ2-7,-,CASSRYRLHEQYF,TGTGCCAGCAGCCGCTACAGGCTCCACGAGCAGTACTTC
few,TRBV29-1,TRBJ2-1,TRBD2,CSLASGRVDEQFF,TGCAGCTTAGCTAGCGGGAGAGTTGATGAGCAGTTCTTC
-,TRBV5-1,TRBJ2-3,TRBD2,CASSFGTSSLDEGDTQYF,TGCGCCAGCAGCTTCGGGACTAGCTCCTTGGACGAGGGAGATACGCAGTATTTT
-,TRBV20-1,TRBJ2-7,-,CSARGTPGDYEQYF,TGCAGTGCCCGCGGGACCCCCGGAGACTACGAGCAGTACTTC
-,TRBV15,TRBJ2-3,-,CATSRVAGSSPDTQYF,TGTGCCACCAGCAGAGTGGCGGGGTCCTCGCCTGATACGCAGTATTTT
-,TRBV7-9,TRBJ1-2,-,CASSLRGSYYGYTF,TGTGCCAGCAGCTTACGGGGATCTTACTATGGCTACACCTTC
-,TRBV27,TRBJ2-6,-,CASSFIASGANVLTF,TGTGCCAGCAGTTTCATAGCCTCTGGGGCCAACGTCCTGACTTTC
-,TRBV21-1,TRBJ2-1,-,CASSIRLGAYNEQFF,TGTGCCAGCAGCATCCGCCTCGGAGCCTACAATGAGCAGTTCTTC
few,TRBV6-2/TRBV6-3,TRBJ2-7,TRBD1,CASSSTGGGGYEQYF,TGTGCCAGCAGTTCGACAGGGGGCGGTGGCTACGAGCAGTACTTC
-,TRBV5-1,TRBJ2-3,-,CASSSNDGDRYF,TGCGCCAGCAGCTCGAACGATGGAGACCGGTATTTT
few,TRBV6-5,TRBJ2-7,-,CASSALGGYEQYF,TGTGCCAGCAGCGCCCTAGGGGGCTACGAGCAGTACTTC
-,TRBV2,TRBJ2-3,TRBD1,CASVDRGSTDTQYF,TGTGCCAGCGTTGACAGGGGCAGCACAGATACGCAGTATTTT
-,TRBV7-9,TRBJ2-6,-,CASSPRSGGANVLTF,TGTGCCAGCAGCCCGAGGTCTGGTGGGGCCAACGTCCTGACTTTC
few,TRBV12-3/TRBV12-4,TRBJ1-1,-,CASSPPRAGFTEAFF,TGTGCCAGCAGCCCCCCCCGCGCGGGGTTCACTGAAGCTTTCTTT
few,TRBV6-5,TRBJ2-1,-,CASSYRGHGPEQFF,TGTGCCAGCAGTTATCGTGGCCACGGACCCGAGCAGTTCTTC
once,TRBV12-3/TRBV12-4,TRBJ2-1,-,CASSSPGFYYNEQFF,TGTGCCAGCAGTTCTCCGGGGTTCTACTACAATGAGCAGTTCTTC
few,TRBV10-3,TRBJ1-2,-,CAVGGGEGYGYTF,TGTGCCGTCGGCGGGGGCGAAGGCTATGGCTACACCTTC
-,TRBV3-1,TRBJ2-5,-,CASIGAEGETQYF,TGTGCCAGCATAGGGGCGGAGGGAGAGACCCAGTACTTC
-,TRBV4-1,TRBJ2-3,-,CASSQGPGEHTDTQYF,TGCGCCAGCAGCCAAGGTCCGGGCGAACACACAGATACGCAGTATTTT
once,TRBV6-1,TRBJ1-1,-,CASSDFGTTNTEAFF,TGTGCCAGCAGTGATTTTGGGACAACGAACACTGAAGCTTTCTTT
-,TRBV20-1,TRBJ2-1,-,CSANVYNEQFF,TGCAGTGCTAACGTCTACAATGAGCAGTTCTTC
few,TRBV6-5,TRBJ2-3,-,CASSYSGGGTSTDTQYF,TGTGCCAGCAGTTACTCCGGGGGCGGGACTAGCACAGATACGCAGTATTTT
few,TRBV20-1,TRBJ2-7,TRBD1,CTAMDREDQEQYF,TGCACCGCTATGGACAGGGAGGATCAGGAGCAGTACTTC
-,TRBV7-6,TRBJ2-7,TRBD1,CASSLEQGIEQYF,TGTGCCAGCAGCTTGGAACAGGGGATCGAGCAGTACTTC
-,TRBV7-9,TRBJ2-2,-,CASSLVPWGTGELFF,TGTGCCAGCAGCTTAGTCCCTTGGGGGACCGGGGAGCTGTTTTTT
-,TRBV6-5,TRBJ1-5,-,CASSPGLNSNQPQHF,TGTGCCAGCAGTCCAGGACTGAATAGCAATCAGCCCCAGCATTTT
-,TRBV12-3/TRBV12-4,TRBJ2-1,-,CASSPGQVGGEGNEQFF,TGTGCCAGCAGCCCTGGACAGGTAGGAGGGGAGGGCAATGAGCAGTTCTTC
-,TRBV7-4,TRBJ2-2,-,CASSLGLADAGELFF,TGTGCCAGCAGCTTGGGGCTAGCAGACGCCGGGGAGCTGTTTTTT
-,TRBV5-1,TRBJ2-1,-,CASSPGPGPRESEQFF,TGCGCCAGCAGCCCCGGGCCGGGACCACGGGAGAGTGAGCAGTTCTTC
-,TRBV6-5,TRBJ1-2,-,CASSPTRSGGYTF,TGTGCCAGCAGCCCCACCAGATCAGGTGGCTACACCTTC
-,TRBV10-3,TRBJ2-3,TRBD2,CAISDGTGTSSTDTQYF,TGTGCCATCAGTGACGGGACCGGGACTAGCAGCACAGATACGCAGTATTTT
many,TRBV9,TRBJ2-3,-,CASRGGGDTQYF,TGTGCCAGCAGGGGAGGGGGGGATACGCAGTATTTT
-,TRBV20-1,TRBJ2-7,-,CSARPRAGYSYEQYF,TGCAGTGCTCGCCCCCGCGCCGGATACTCCTACGAGCAGTACTTC
-,TRBV11-2,TRBJ2-1,-,CASSPLTGSYNEQFF,TGTGCCAGCAGCCCCTTGACTGGCTCCTACAATGAGCAGTTCTTC
few,TRBV10-3,TRBJ1-2,TRBD1,CAISGGQAVANYGYTF,TGTGCCATCAGTGGGGGACAGGCCGTAGCTAACTATGGCTACACCTTC
-,TRBV29-1,TRBJ2-4,TRBD1,CSVEGWTGYNEQYF,TGCAGCGTTGAAGGGTGGACAGGATACAATGAGCAGTACTTC